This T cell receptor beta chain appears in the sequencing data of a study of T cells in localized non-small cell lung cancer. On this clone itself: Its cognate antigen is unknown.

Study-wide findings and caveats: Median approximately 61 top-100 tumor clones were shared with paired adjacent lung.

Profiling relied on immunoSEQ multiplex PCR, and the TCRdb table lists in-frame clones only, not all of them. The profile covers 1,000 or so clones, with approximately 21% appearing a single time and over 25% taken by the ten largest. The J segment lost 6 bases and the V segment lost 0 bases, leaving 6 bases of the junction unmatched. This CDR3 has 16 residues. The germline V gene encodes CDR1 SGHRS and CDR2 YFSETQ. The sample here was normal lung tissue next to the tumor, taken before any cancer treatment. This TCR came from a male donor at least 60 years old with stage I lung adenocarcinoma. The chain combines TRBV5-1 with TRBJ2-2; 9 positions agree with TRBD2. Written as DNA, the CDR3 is TGCGCCAGCAGCTTGGGAATAGCGGGAGCATCCGGGGAGCTGTTTTTT. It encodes CASSLGIAGASGELFF. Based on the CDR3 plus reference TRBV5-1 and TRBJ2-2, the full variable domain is KAGVTQTPRYLIKTRGQQVTLSCSPISGHRSVSWYQQTPGQGLQFLFEYFSETQRNKGNFPGRFSGRQFSNSRSEMNVSTLELGDSALYLCASSLGIAGASGELFFGEGSRLTVL.